The 16 T cell receptor beta chains below were found in one sample sequenced in a study of blood T cell repertoires in COVID-19. The method was immunoSEQ multiplex PCR; TCRdb's version includes in-frame clones alone and lacks a portion of them. The sample carries approximately 210,000 clones, 82% recorded once. The specimen was PBMCs or T cells enriched from blood (not recorded which). These receptors were taken from a woman aged 60-75 years who had recovered from COVID-19.

The rearrangement uses TRBV19 and TRBJ1-2; tentatively, D is TRBD1 (5 bases). The V gene's germline CDR1 is LNHDA and CDR2 SQIVND (reference sequence). The CDR3 extends over 12 amino acids. The V end lost 5 bases, the J end lost 7 bases, and 11 bases lay between the germline ends. This CDR3 is CASSLGLRGYTF. CDR3 DNA: TGTGCCAGTAGTTTGGGACTGCGTGGCTACACCTTC.

The V gene is TRBV3-1 (or the pseudogene TRBV3-2), the J gene TRBJ2-3, with D tentatively TRBD1 (7 bases). V was clipped by 4 bases and J by 4 bases, with 15 bases between them. From germline, CDR1 is LGHDT and CDR2 YNNKEL (reference sequence). The CDR3 totals 15 residues. The CDR3 sequence is CASSPTPGGSDTQYF. The CDR3 bases are TGTGCCAGCAGCCCAACTCCAGGGGGGTCAGATACGCAGTATTTT.

There are a few counts of this clone. The genes are TRBV5-6 and TRBJ2-1; D might be TRBD2 (6 bases). The CDR3 extends over 15 amino acids. V dropped 4 bases and J dropped 6 bases, with 17 bases sitting between them. The germline gives CDR1 SGHDT, CDR2 YYEEEE. In DNA, the CDR3 is TGTGCCAGCAGCCTTATTGCGGGGCCTTTCAATGAGCAGTTCTTC. This sequence encodes CASSLIAGPFNEQFF.

CDR3 sequence reads: CASSQGRQGWEQYF. CDR3 sequence (DNA): TGTGCCAGCAGCCAAGGGAGACAGGGATGGGAGCAGTACTTC. The V and J genes are TRBV14 and TRBJ2-7; 7 bases align to TRBD1. This CDR3 region has 14 residues. In germline, CDR1 is SGHDN, CDR2 FVKESK. The ends lost 1 base at V and 7 bases at J; junction bases unmatched: 7.

Regarding this clone: At one end the junction does not follow the germline gene, possibly because of a read error. The chain uses TRBV7-8 and TRBJ2-1; D is possibly TRBD1 (5 bases). CDR1 and CDR2 from the germline V gene are SGHVS and FQNEAQ. The CDR3 totals 12 residues. CDR3 residues: CAGSSTANEQFF. The CDR3 DNA follows: TGTGCCGGCAGCTCGACAGCCAATGAGCAGTTCTTC.

The chain employs TRBV6-5 and TRBJ1-1; D perhaps matches TRBD1 (5 bases). Trimming cost V 2 bases and J 1 base, with 11 bases left between them. The CDR3 length is 15 residues. Germline lookup yields CDR1 MNHEY and CDR2 SVGAGI. CDR3 loop: CASSYLAGTNTEAFF. Written as DNA, the CDR3 is TGTGCCAGCAGTTACCTGGCGGGGACGAACACTGAAGCTTTCTTT.

The chain carries TRBV5-8 and TRBJ2-3; D may be TRBD2 (7 bases). Germline-derived CDR1 and CDR2 are SGHTS and YDEGEE. Trimming cost V 2 bases and J 6 bases, with 13 bases left between them. The CDR3 runs 14 residues. The CDR3 coding sequence is TGTGCCAGCAGCTTAACGGGGAGGGGGGATACGCAGTATTTT. Encoded protein: CASSLTGRGDTQYF. Together with reference TRBV5-8 and TRBJ2-3, the CDR3 gives the full variable domain: EAGVTQSPTHLIKTRGQQATLRCSPISGHTSVYWYQQALGLGLQFLLWYDEGEERNRGNFPPRFSGRQFPNYSSELNVNALELEDSALYLCASSLTGRGDTQYFGPGTRLTVL.

This chain uses TRBV7-8 with TRBJ2-7; D may be TRBD2 (6 bases). Trimming left V 0 bases short and J 1 base short, with 22 bases between. CDR1 and CDR2 from the germline V gene are SGHVS and FQNEAQ. This CDR3 comprises 19 residues. This chain's CDR3 is CASSLALYTEEGLSYEQYF. CDR3 nucleotide sequence: TGTGCCAGCAGCTTAGCGCTATATACGGAGGAGGGACTTTCCTACGAGCAGTACTTC.

The chain couples TRBV5-8 to TRBJ1-3; unclear D gene. Per germline, CDR1 SGHTS and CDR2 YDEGEE. V was cut by 0 bases and J by 0 bases, with 7 bases left in between. The CDR3 is 15 residues long. The CDR3 spells CASSLERFSGNTIYF. DNA for the CDR3: TGTGCCAGCAGCTTGGAGAGGTTCTCTGGAAACACCATATATTTT.

J is TRBJ1-4 and V is TRBV19; D is possibly TRBD1 (5 bases). CDR3 length: 14 residues. The germline V gene encodes CDR1 LNHDA and CDR2 SQIVND (reference sequence). Trimming removed 7 bases at V and 5 bases at J, with 14 bases between. For the CDR3, the DNA is TGTGCCAGTACCCAAACTCCAGGGAATGAAAAACTGTTTTTT. Amino acid sequence: CASTQTPGNEKLFF.

The genes are TRBV11-2 and TRBJ1-5; 7 nucleotides match TRBD1. This CDR3 region has 14 residues. Germline-derived CDR1 and CDR2 are SGHAT and FQNNGV. Trimming cost V 1 base and J 5 bases; bases outside gene matches: 2. The CDR3 here is CASSLGQGHQPQHF. CDR3 bases: TGTGCCAGCAGCTTAGGACAGGGACATCAGCCCCAGCATTTT.

The J gene is TRBJ2-2, the V gene TRBV10-3; 7 bases align to TRBD1. The V gene end was trimmed by 11 bases and the J gene end by 0 bases; junction bases not matched to a gene: 3. Germline V gives CDR1 ENHRY, CDR2 SYGVKD. The CDR3 covers 13 residues. The CDR3 DNA reads as TGTGCCGCGCAGGGGGCGAACACCGGGGAGCTGTTTTTT. It is translated as CAAQGANTGELFF.

The chain is built from TRBV7-2 and TRBJ2-2; 12 positions match TRBD2. CDR3 size: 16 residues. V was clipped by 5 bases and J by 5 bases; unmatched bases: 6. Germline-derived CDR1 and CDR2 are SGHTA and FQGNSA. The chain's CDR3 is CASSHGLAGRTGELFF. CDR3 nucleotide sequence: TGTGCCAGCAGCCACGGACTAGCGGGGAGGACCGGGGAGCTGTTTTTT.

The chain recombines TRBV5-4 with TRBJ2-1, with 11 bases that match TRBD2. V dropped 6 bases and J dropped 4; count of bases not matched to a gene: 6. From germline, CDR1 is SGHNT and CDR2 YYREEE (reference sequence). The CDR3 spans 15 residues. In nucleotides, the CDR3 is TGTGCCAGCACGGGCAGACTAGCGGGATACAATGAGCAGTTCTTC. It specifies CASTGRLAGYNEQFF.

This chain links TRBV18 with TRBJ1-4; 8 nucleotides align to TRBD1. The germline V gene has CDR1 KGHSH and CDR2 LQKENI. This CDR3 is built from 15 residues. The V and J ends lost 2 bases and 7 bases, in that order; junction bases with no gene match: 6. CDR3 sequence: CASSPGQGSGEKLFF. In DNA, the CDR3 is TGTGCCAGCTCACCAGGACAGGGTAGCGGTGAAAAACTGTTTTTT.

In this sample, this clone turned up a few times. The chain joins TRBV4-1 to TRBJ1-2; TRBD1 aligns across 8 bases. J gave up 7 bases and V 4 bases, and 8 bases lay outside the gene matches. The CDR3 contains 14 residues. The germline V gene encodes CDR1 MGHRA and CDR2 YSYEKL. CDR3 sequence: CASSPGQGPLGYTF. The CDR3 coding sequence is TGCGCCAGCAGCCCAGGACAGGGTCCCCTTGGCTACACCTTC.